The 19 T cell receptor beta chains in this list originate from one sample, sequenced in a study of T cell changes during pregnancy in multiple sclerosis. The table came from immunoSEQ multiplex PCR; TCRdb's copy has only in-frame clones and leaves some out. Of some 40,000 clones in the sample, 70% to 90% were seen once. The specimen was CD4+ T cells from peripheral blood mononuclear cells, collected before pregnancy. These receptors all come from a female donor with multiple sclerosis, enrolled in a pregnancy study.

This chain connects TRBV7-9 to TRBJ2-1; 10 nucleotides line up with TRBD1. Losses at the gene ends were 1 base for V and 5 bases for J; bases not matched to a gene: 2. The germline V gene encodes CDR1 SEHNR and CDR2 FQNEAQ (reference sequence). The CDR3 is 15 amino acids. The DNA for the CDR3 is TGTGCCAGCAGCTTAGTGGGGACAGGGGACAATGAGCAGTTCTTC. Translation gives CASSLVGTGDNEQFF.

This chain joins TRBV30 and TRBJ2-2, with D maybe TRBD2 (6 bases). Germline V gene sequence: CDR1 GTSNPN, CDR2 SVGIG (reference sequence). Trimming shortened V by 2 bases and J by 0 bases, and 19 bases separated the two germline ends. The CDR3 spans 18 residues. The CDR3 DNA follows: TGTGCCTGGAGTTCCGACTGGGCCGGCGGGGCGAACACCGGGGAGCTGTTTTTT. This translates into CAWSSDWAGGANTGELFF.

In DNA form, the CDR3 reads TGTGCCAGCAGTTTGCTAGGGTTGCGGGGCACTGAAGCTTTCTTT. Protein: CASSLLGLRGTEAFF. The chain is built from TRBV28 and TRBJ1-1; D unresolved. The CDR3 contains 15 residues. V was trimmed by 3 bases and J by 4 bases, leaving 15 bases between them. Germline CDR1 reads MDHEN; CDR2 reads SYDVKM.

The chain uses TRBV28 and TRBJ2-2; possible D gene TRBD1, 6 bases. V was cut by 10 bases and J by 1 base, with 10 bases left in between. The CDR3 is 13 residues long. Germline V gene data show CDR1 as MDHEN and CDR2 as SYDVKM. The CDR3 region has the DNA TGTGCCACGCAGGGGCGGAACACCGGGGAGCTGTTTTTT. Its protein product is CATQGRNTGELFF.

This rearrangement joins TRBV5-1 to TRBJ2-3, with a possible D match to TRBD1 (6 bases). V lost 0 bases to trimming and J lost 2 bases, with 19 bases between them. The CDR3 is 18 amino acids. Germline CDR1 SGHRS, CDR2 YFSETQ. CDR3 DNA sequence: TGCGCCAGCAGCTTGGGCAGGGGTTCCTCCGGGACCACAGATACGCAGTATTTT. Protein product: CASSLGRGSSGTTDTQYF. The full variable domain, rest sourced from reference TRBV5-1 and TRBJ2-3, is KAGVTQTPRYLIKTRGQQVTLSCSPISGHRSVSWYQQTPGQGLQFLFEYFSETQRNKGNFPGRFSGRQFSNSRSEMNVSTLELGDSALYLCASSLGRGSSGTTDTQYFGPGTRLTVL.

The CDR3 nucleotides read TGCGCCAGCAGCCTGGGGGGGGTCGAGGAAGCTTTCTTT. The encoded protein is CASSLGGVEEAFF. The chain has TRBV5-1 and TRBJ1-1; TRBD1 might be the D (5 bases). Germline loops: CDR1 SGHRS, CDR2 YFSETQ. This CDR3 is 13 amino acids long. V lost 4 bases, J lost 8 bases, and 15 bases lay in between.

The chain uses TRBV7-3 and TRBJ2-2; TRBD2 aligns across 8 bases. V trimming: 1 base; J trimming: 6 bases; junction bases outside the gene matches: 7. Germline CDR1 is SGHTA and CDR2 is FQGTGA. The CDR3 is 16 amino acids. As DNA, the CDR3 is TGTGCCAGCAGCTTAAAGCGGGGGCCGCGGTCCGGGGAGCTGTTTTTT. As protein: CASSLKRGPRSGELFF. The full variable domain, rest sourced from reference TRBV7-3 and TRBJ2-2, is GAGVSQTPSNKVTEKGKYVELRCDPISGHTALYWYRQSLGQGPEFLIYFQGTGAADDSGLPNDRFFAVRPEGSVSTLKIQRTERGDSAVYLCASSLKRGPRSGELFFGEGSRLTVL.

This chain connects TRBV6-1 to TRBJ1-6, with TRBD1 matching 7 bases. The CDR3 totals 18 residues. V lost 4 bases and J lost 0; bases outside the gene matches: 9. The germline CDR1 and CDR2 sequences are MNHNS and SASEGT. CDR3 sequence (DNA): TGTGCCAGCAGTGCCGGACAGGTTGGGGGCTCCTATAATTCACCCCTCCACTTT. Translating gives CASSAGQVGGSYNSPLHF.

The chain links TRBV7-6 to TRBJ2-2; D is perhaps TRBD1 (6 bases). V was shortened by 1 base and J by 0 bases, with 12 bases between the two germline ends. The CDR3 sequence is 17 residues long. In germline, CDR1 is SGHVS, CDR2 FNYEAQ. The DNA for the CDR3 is TGTGCCAGCAGCTTAGTGAGCAGGGGCGCGAACACCGGGGAGCTGTTTTTT. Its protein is CASSLVSRGANTGELFF.

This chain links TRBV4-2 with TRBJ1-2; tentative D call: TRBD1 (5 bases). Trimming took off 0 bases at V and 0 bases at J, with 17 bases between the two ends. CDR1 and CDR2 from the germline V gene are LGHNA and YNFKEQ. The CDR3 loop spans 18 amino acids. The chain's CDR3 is CASSQEGHLTTANYGYTF. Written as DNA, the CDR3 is TGTGCCAGCAGCCAAGAAGGACACCTGACAACAGCTAACTATGGCTACACCTTC.

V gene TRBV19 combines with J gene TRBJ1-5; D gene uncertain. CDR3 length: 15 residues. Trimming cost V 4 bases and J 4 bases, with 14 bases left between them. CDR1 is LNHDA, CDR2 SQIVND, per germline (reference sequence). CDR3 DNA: TGTGCCAGTAGTAGTGGGGTGAGGGTAAATCAGCCCCAGCATTTT. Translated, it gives CASSSGVRVNQPQHF. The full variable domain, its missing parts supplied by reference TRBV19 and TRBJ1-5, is DGGITQSPKYLFRKEGQNVTLSCEQNLNHDAMYWYRQDPGQGLRLIYYSQIVNDFQKGDIAEGYSVSREKKESFPLTVTSAQKNPTAFYLCASSSGVRVNQPQHFGDGTRLSIL.

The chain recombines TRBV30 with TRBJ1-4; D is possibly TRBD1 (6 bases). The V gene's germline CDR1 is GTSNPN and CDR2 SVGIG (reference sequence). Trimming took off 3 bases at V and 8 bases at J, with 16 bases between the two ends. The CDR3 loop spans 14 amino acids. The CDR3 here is CAWSKTGREEKLFF. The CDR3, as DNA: TGTGCCTGGAGCAAGACAGGAAGAGAGGAAAAACTGTTTTTT.

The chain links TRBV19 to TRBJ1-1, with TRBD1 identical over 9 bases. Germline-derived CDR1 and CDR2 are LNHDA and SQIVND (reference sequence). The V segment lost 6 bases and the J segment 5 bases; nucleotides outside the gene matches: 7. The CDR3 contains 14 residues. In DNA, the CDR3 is TGTGCCAGTAGCTGGACAGGGGTAAGGACTGAAGCTTTCTTT. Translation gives CASSWTGVRTEAFF. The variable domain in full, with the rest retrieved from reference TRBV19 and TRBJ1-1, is DGGITQSPKYLFRKEGQNVTLSCEQNLNHDAMYWYRQDPGQGLRLIYYSQIVNDFQKGDIAEGYSVSREKKESFPLTVTSAQKNPTAFYLCASSWTGVRTEAFFGQGTRLTVV.

The CDR3 sequence: CARTFIGRRWWDTQYF. CDR3 sequence (DNA): TGTGCCAGGACGTTTATTGGGCGACGTTGGTGGGATACGCAGTATTTT. This chain connects TRBV11-1 to TRBJ2-3; no clear D. The V end lost 9 bases, the J end lost 6 bases, and 25 bases lay between the germline ends. The germline V gene has CDR1 SGHAT and CDR2 FQDESV (reference sequence). There are 16 residues in the CDR3.

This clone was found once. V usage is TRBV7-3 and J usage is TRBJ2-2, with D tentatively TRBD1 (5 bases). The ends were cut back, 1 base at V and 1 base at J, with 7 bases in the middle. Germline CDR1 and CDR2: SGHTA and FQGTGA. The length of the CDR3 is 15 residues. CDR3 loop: CASSLRQMNTGELFF. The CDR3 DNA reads TGTGCCAGCAGCTTAAGACAGATGAACACCGGGGAGCTGTTTTTT.

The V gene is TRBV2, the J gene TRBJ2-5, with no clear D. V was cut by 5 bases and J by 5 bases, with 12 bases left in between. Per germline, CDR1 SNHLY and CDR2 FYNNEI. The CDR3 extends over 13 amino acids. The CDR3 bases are TGTGCCAGCAGTATTCACACCGGGGAGACCCAGTACTTC. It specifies CASSIHTGETQYF.

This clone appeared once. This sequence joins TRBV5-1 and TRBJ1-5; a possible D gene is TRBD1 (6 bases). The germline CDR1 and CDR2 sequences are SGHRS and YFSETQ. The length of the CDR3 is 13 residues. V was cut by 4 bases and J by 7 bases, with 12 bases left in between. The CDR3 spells CASSVQGGQPQHF. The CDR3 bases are TGCGCCAGCAGCGTACAGGGTGGGCAGCCCCAGCATTTT. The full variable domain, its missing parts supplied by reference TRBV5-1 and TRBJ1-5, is KAGVTQTPRYLIKTRGQQVTLSCSPISGHRSVSWYQQTPGQGLQFLFEYFSETQRNKGNFPGRFSGRQFSNSRSEMNVSTLELGDSALYLCASSVQGGQPQHFGDGTRLSIL.

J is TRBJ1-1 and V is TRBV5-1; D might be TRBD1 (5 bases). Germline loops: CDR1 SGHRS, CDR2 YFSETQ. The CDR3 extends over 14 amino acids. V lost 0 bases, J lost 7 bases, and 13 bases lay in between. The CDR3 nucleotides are TGCGCCAGCAGCTTGGACGGGGGGAGAGGTGAAGCTTTCTTT. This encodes CASSLDGGRGEAFF.

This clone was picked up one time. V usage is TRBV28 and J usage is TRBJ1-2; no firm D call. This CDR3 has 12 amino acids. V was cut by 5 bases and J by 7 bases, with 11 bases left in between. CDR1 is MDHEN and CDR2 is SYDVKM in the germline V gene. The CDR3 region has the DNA TGTGCCAGCAGTGAGTCAGGCTTTGGCTACACCTTC. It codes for CASSESGFGYTF.